This T cell receptor (beta chain) comes out of a study of blood T cell repertoires in COVID-19. Study overall: T cells, B-cell-depleted T cells, or PBMCs supplied cDNA or gDNA.

The method was immunoSEQ multiplex PCR; TCRdb's version includes in-frame clones alone and lacks a portion of them. There are some 130,000 clones in the sample; roughly three quarters occur only once, and around 20% lies in the top ten. Germline lookup yields CDR1 SNHLY and CDR2 FYNNEI. The CDR3 spans 11 residues. V lost 4 bases and J 7 bases, leaving 4 bases between the germline ends. The V gene is TRBV2, the J gene TRBJ2-2; no reliable D call. Sequencing was carried out using peripheral blood. The clonotype originates from a man older than 75 with acute or convalescent COVID-19. The CDR3 sequence: CASSAGGELFF. In nucleotides, the CDR3 is TGTGCCAGCAGTGCCGGCGGGGAGCTGTTTTTT.